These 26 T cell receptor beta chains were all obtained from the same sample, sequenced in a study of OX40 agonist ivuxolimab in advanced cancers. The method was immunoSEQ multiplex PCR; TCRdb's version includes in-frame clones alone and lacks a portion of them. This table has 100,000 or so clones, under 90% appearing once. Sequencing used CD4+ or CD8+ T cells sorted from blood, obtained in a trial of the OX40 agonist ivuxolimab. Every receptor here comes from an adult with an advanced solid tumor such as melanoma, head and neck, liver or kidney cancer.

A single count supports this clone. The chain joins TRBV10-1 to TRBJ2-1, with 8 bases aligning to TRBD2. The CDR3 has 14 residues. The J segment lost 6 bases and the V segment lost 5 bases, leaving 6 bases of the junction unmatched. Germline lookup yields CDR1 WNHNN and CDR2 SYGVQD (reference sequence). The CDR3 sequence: CASSSSGSLNEQFF. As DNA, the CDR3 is TGCGCCAGCAGTTCCAGCGGGAGCCTCAATGAGCAGTTCTTC.

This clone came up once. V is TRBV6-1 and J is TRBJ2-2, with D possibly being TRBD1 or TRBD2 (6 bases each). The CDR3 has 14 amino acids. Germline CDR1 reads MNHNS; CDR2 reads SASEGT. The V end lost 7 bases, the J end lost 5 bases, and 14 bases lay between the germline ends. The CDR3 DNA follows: TGTGCCAGCATTGGCAGGGGACTTACCGGGGAGCTGTTTTTT. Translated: CASIGRGLTGELFF.

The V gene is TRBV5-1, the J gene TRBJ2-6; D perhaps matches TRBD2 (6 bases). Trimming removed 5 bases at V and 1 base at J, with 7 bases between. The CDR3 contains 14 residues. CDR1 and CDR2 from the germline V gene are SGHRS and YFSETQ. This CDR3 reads CASRAGSGANVLTF. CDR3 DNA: TGCGCCAGCAGGGCGGGATCTGGGGCCAACGTCCTGACTTTC.

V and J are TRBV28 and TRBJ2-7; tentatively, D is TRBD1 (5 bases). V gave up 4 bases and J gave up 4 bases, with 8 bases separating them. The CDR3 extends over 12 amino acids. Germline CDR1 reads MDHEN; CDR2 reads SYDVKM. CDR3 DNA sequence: TGTGCCAGCAGTTCGACAGTTTACGAGCAGTACTTC. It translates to CASSSTVYEQYF. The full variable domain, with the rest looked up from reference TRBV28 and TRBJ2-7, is DVKVTQSSRYLVKRTGEKVFLECVQDMDHENMFWYRQDPGLGLRLIYFSYDVKMKEKGDIPEGYSVSREKKERFSLILESASTNQTSMYLCASSSTVYEQYFGPGTRLTVT.

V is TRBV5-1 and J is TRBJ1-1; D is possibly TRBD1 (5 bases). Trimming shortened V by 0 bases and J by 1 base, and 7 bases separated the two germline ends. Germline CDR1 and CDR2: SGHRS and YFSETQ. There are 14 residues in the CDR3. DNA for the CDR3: TGCGCCAGCAGCTTGGATGGGGGGAACACTGAAGCTTTCTTT. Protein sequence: CASSLDGGNTEAFF.

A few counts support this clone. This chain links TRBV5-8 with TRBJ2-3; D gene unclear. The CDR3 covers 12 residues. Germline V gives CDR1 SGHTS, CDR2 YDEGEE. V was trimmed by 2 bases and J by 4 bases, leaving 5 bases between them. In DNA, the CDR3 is TGTGCCAGCAGCTTCATCGCAGATACGCAGTATTTT. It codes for CASSFIADTQYF. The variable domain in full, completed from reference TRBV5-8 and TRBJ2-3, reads EAGVTQSPTHLIKTRGQQATLRCSPISGHTSVYWYQQALGLGLQFLLWYDEGEERNRGNFPPRFSGRQFPNYSSELNVNALELEDSALYLCASSFIADTQYFGPGTRLTVL.

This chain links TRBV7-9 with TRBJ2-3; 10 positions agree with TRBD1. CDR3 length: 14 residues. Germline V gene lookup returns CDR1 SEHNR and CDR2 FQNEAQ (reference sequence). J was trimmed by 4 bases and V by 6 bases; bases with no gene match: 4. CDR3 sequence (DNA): TGTGCCAGCAGTGCCGGACAGGGGGCAGATACGCAGTATTTT. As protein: CASSAGQGADTQYF.

As DNA, the CDR3 is TGTGCCAGCAGCTCGAGAGGGGGGATTGGGAACACTGAAGCTTTCTTT. Protein: CASSSRGGIGNTEAFF. This chain uses TRBV5-4 with TRBJ1-1, with D possibly matching TRBD1 (6 bases). The CDR3 extends over 16 amino acids. V gave up 3 bases and J gave up 1 base, with 16 bases separating them. Germline CDR1 is SGHNT and CDR2 is YYREEE (reference sequence).

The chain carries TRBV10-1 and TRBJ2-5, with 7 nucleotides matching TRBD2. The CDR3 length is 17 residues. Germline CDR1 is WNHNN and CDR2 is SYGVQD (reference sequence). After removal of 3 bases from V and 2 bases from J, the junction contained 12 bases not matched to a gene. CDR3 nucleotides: TGCGCCAGCAGTGACGGTCGCGGCGGGAGCCTTCAAGAGACCCAGTACTTC. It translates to CASSDGRGGSLQETQYF.

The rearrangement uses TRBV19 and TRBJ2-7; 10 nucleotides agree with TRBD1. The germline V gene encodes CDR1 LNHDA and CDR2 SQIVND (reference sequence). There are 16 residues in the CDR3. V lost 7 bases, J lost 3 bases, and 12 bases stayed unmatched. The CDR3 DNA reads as TGTGCCAGTAAAATCACCGGGACAGGGGCCTTCTACGAGCAGTACTTC. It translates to CASKITGTGAFYEQYF.

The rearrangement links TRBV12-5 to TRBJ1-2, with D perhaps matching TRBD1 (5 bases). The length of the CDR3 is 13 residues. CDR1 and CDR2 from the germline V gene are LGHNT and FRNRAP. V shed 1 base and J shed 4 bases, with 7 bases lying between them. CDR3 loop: CASGLGGGYGYTF. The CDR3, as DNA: TGTGCTAGTGGTTTGGGTGGGGGCTATGGCTACACCTTC.

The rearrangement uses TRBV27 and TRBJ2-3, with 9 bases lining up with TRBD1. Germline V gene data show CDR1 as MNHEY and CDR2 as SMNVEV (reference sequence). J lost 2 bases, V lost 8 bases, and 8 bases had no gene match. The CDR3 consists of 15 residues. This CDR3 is CASQNRGRNTDTQYF. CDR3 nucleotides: TGTGCCAGCCAGAACAGGGGGCGTAACACAGATACGCAGTATTTT.

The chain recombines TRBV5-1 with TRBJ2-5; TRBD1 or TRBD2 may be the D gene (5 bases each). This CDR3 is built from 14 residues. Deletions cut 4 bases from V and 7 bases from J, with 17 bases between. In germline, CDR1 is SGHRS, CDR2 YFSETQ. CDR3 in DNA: TGCGCCAGCAGCCTGGAACCCCTGAGGGGGACCCAGTACTTC. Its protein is CASSLEPLRGTQYF.

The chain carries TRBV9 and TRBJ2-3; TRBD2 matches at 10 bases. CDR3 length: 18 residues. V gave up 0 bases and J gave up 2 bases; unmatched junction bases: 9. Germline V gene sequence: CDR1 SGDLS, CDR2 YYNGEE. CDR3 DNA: TGTGCCAGCAGCGTAGACGGGATAGCGGGAGGTTTCACAGATACGCAGTATTTT. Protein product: CASSVDGIAGGFTDTQYF.

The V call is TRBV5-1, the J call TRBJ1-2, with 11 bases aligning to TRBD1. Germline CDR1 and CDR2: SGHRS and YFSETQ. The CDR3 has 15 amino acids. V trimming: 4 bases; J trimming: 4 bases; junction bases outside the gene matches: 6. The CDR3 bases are TGCGCCAGCAGCCTGGGACAGGGGGTGGGCTATGGCTACACCTTC. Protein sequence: CASSLGQGVGYGYTF.

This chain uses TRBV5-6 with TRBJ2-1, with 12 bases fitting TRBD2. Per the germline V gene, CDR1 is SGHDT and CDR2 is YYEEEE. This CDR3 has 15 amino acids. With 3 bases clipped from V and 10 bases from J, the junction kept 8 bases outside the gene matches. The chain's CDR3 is CASSWGTSGLSEQFF. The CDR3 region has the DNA TGTGCCAGCAGCTGGGGGACTAGCGGGCTCTCGGAGCAGTTCTTC.

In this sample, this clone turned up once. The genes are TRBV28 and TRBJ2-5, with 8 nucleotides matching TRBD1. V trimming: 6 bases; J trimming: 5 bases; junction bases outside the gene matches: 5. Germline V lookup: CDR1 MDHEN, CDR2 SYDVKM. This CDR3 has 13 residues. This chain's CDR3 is CASRPGGAETQYF. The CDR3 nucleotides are TGTGCCAGCAGACCAGGGGGCGCGGAGACCCAGTACTTC.

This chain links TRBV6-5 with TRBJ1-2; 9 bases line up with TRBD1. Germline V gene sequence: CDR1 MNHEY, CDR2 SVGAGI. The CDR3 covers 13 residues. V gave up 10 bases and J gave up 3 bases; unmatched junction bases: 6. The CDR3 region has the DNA TGTGCCACCTGGGACAGGGAGGACTATGGCTACACCTTC. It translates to CATWDREDYGYTF.

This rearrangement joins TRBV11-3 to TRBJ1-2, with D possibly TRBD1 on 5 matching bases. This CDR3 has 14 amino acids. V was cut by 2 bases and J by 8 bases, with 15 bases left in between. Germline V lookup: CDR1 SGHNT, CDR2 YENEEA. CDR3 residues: CASSLWGGNAGYTF. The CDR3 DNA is TGTGCCAGCAGCTTATGGGGGGGAAATGCGGGCTACACCTTC. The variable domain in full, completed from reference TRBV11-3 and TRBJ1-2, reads EAGVVQSPRYKIIEKKQPVAFWCNPISGHNTLYWYLQNLGQGPELLIRYENEEAVDDSQLPKDRFSAERLKGVDSTLKIQPAELGDSAVYLCASSLWGGNAGYTFGSGTRLTVV.

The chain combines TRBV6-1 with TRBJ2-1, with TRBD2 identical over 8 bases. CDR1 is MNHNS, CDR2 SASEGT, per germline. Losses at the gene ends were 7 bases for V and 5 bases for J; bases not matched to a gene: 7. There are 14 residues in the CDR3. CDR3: CASIPAGADNEQFF. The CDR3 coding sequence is TGTGCCAGCATTCCAGCGGGAGCGGACAATGAGCAGTTCTTC.

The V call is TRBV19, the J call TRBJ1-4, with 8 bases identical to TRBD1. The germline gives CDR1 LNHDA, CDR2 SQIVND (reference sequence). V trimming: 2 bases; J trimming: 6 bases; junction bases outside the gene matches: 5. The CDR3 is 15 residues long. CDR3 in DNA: TGTGCCAGTAGTATAATTTGGGGACAGGATGAAAAACTGTTTTTT. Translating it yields CASSIIWGQDEKLFF. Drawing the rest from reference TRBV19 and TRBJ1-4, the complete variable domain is DGGITQSPKYLFRKEGQNVTLSCEQNLNHDAMYWYRQDPGQGLRLIYYSQIVNDFQKGDIAEGYSVSREKKESFPLTVTSAQKNPTAFYLCASSIIWGQDEKLFFGSGTQLSVL.

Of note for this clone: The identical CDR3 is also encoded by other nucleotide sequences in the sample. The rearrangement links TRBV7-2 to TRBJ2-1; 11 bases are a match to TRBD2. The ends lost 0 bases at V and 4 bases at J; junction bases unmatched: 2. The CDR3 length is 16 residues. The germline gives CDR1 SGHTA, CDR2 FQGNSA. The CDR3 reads CASSLAGTSGYNEQFF. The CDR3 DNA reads TGTGCCAGCAGCTTAGCGGGGACTAGCGGATACAATGAGCAGTTCTTC.

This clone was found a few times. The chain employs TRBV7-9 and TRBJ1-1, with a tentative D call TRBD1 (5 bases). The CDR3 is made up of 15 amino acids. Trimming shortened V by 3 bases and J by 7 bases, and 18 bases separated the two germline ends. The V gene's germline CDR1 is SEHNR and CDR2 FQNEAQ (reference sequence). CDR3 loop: CASSFRAGPLVEAFF. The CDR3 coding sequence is TGTGCCAGCAGCTTCAGGGCTGGACCACTAGTTGAAGCTTTCTTT.

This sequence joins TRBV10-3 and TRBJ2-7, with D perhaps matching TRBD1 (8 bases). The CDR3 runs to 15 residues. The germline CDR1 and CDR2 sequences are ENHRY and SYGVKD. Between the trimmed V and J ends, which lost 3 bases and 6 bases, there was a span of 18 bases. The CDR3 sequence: CAISDTGGGFGEQYF. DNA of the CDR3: TGTGCCATCAGTGATACAGGGGGGGGATTCGGCGAGCAGTACTTC.

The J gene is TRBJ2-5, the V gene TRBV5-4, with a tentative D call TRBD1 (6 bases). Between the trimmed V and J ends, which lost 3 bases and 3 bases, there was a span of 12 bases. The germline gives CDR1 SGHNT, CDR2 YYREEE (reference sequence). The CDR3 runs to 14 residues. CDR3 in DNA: TGTGCCAGCAGCTCCGGACAGTCAGAAGAGACCCAGTACTTC. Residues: CASSSGQSEETQYF.

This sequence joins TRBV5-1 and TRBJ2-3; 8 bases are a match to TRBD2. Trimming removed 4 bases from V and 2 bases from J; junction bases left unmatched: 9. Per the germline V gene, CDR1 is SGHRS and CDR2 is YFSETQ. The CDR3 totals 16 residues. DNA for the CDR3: TGCGCCAGCAGCCCCGATGGTAGCGGGGACACAGATACGCAGTATTTT. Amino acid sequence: CASSPDGSGDTDTQYF.